This entry lists 27 T cell receptor beta chains sequenced from one sample in a study of cytomegalovirus exposure and HLA in healthy donors. Primers: 60 Vbeta forward and 13 Jbeta reverse. Clones were read by immunoSEQ multiplex PCR, and TCRdb kept only the in-frame ones, dropping some. The sample includes about 150,000 clones, roughly 80% of them seen just once. Sequenced sample: PBMCs. The receptor set was obtained from a man aged 25-45 years in good health and CMV-seropositive.

V is TRBV7-2 and J is TRBJ2-1; TRBD2 matches at 14 bases. From germline, CDR1 is SGHTA and CDR2 FQGNSA. J gave up 9 bases and V 5 bases, and 6 bases lay outside the gene matches. This CDR3 is 15 amino acids long. The CDR3, as DNA: TGTGCCAGCAGCCCTAGACTAGCGGGGGGGCCTGAGCAGTTCTTC. Its translation: CASSPRLAGGPEQFF.

The V call is TRBV7-2, the J call TRBJ2-1; the D is unclear. This CDR3 comprises 13 residues. The germline gives CDR1 SGHTA, CDR2 FQGNSA. The germline V and J ends were trimmed by 1 base and 6 bases, with 7 bases remaining between them. CDR3 in DNA: TGTGCCAGCAGCTTAGTGGCGGCCAATGAGCAGTTCTTC. Translation gives CASSLVAANEQFF.

V gene TRBV14 combines with J gene TRBJ2-5; 7 bases map to TRBD1. Per the germline V gene, CDR1 is SGHDN and CDR2 is FVKESK. This CDR3 is built from 16 residues. V was clipped by 0 bases and J by 7 bases; unmatched bases: 11. The CDR3: CASSQDDRARQATQYF. The CDR3 DNA follows: TGTGCCAGCAGCCAAGATGACAGGGCTCGTCAGGCGACCCAGTACTTC.

The J gene is TRBJ2-5, the V gene TRBV7-9, with TRBD1 matching 8 bases. V lost 5 bases, J lost 1 base, and 6 bases stayed unmatched. The CDR3 spans 15 residues. The V gene's germline CDR1 is SEHNR and CDR2 FQNEAQ (reference sequence). The CDR3 is CASSPWGQVQETQYF. Here the CDR3 DNA reads TGTGCCAGCAGCCCTTGGGGACAGGTCCAAGAGACCCAGTACTTC.

This sequence joins TRBV19 and TRBJ1-3; D may be TRBD1 (5 bases). The CDR3 totals 13 residues. Trimming cost V 7 bases and J 4 bases, with 11 bases left between them. Germline V gives CDR1 LNHDA, CDR2 SQIVND (reference sequence). CDR3 in DNA: TGTGCCAGTACCTCCAGGGCCGGAAACACCATATATTTT. Translating gives CASTSRAGNTIYF.

The V and J genes are TRBV7-9 and TRBJ1-2, with TRBD1 matching over 7 bases. From germline, CDR1 is SEHNR and CDR2 FQNEAQ (reference sequence). Trimming took 1 base from V and 6 from J; bases not matched to a gene: 11. This CDR3 comprises 16 residues. In DNA, the CDR3 is TGTGCCAGCAGCTTAGGCGGTACAGGGGATCGGAATGGCTACACCTTC. Protein product: CASSLGGTGDRNGYTF.

The V and J genes are TRBV10-3 and TRBJ2-1, with 13 bases matching TRBD2. Germline CDR1 ENHRY, CDR2 SYGVKD. The CDR3 is made up of 17 amino acids. Trimming at V came to 2 bases and at J to 8 bases, leaving 9 bases not matched to a gene. The CDR3 sequence is CAISEITSGRGTDEQFF. In nucleotides, the CDR3 is TGTGCCATCAGTGAGATTACTAGCGGGAGGGGTACGGATGAGCAGTTCTTC.

This clone appeared a few times. The chain joins TRBV6-1 to TRBJ2-2, with D possibly TRBD2 on 7 matching bases. CDR3 length: 14 residues. Trimming took off 10 bases at V and 7 bases at J, with 19 bases between the two ends. The germline V gene has CDR1 MNHNS and CDR2 SASEGT. CDR3 bases: TGTGCCATCGCGCGGGGGCGAGCGGACGGGGAGCTGTTTTTT. This encodes CAIARGRADGELFF.

This chain connects TRBV13 to TRBJ2-2; D call uncertain. The germline V gene has CDR1 PRHDT and CDR2 FYEKMQ (reference sequence). V shed 5 bases and J shed 8 bases, with 9 bases lying between them. This CDR3 comprises 12 residues. The DNA for the CDR3 is TGTGCCAGCAGCGTCCCGGTTGGGGAGCTGTTTTTT. Its translation: CASSVPVGELFF. Variable domain in full (rest from reference TRBV13 and TRBJ2-2): AAGVIQSPRHLIKEKRETATLKCYPIPRHDTVYWYQQGPGQDPQFLISFYEKMQSDKGSIPDRFSAQQFSDYHSELNMSSLELGDSALYFCASSVPVGELFFGEGSRLTVL.

On this clone: Distinct nucleotide sequences in the sample also encode this CDR3. The chain has TRBV18 and TRBJ1-1; D not certain. The V end was cut by 1 base, the J end by 3 bases, with 6 bases between. The germline V gene encodes CDR1 KGHSH and CDR2 LQKENI. The CDR3 totals 13 residues. Here the CDR3 reads CASSPLEDTEAFF. The CDR3 coding sequence is TGTGCCAGCTCACCACTCGAGGACACTGAAGCTTTCTTT.

The genes are TRBV6-1 and TRBJ2-5; D not resolved. This CDR3 spans 13 amino acids. With 3 bases removed from V and 7 bases from J, the gap between germline ends came to 12 bases. The germline gives CDR1 MNHNS, CDR2 SASEGT. CDR3 DNA sequence: TGTGCCAGCAGTGACAGTCCTCCGGGGACCCAGTACTTC. It encodes CASSDSPPGTQYF.

This sequence joins TRBV7-9 and TRBJ1-5; 7 positions agree with TRBD1. This CDR3 region has 18 residues. With 2 bases clipped from V and 3 bases from J, the junction kept 13 bases outside the gene matches. Germline V gene data show CDR1 as SEHNR and CDR2 as FQNEAQ (reference sequence). CDR3 sequence: CASSLLPTPGGTNQPQHF. The CDR3 region has the DNA TGTGCCAGCAGCTTACTACCCACCCCAGGGGGAACCAATCAGCCCCAGCATTTT.

V and J are TRBV6-6 and TRBJ2-1; 7 bases line up with TRBD2. Germline assignment: CDR1 MNHNY and CDR2 SVGAGI (reference sequence). Trimming took 5 bases from V and 6 from J; bases not matched to a gene: 7. The CDR3 totals 14 residues. CDR3 region: CASSPRERVNEQFF. The CDR3, as DNA: TGTGCCAGCAGTCCGCGGGAGCGGGTCAATGAGCAGTTCTTC.

DNA for the CDR3: TGTGCCAGCAGCTTGTCTGAGGGCACGGGGTACACCTTC. Encoded protein: CASSLSEGTGYTF. This chain links TRBV5-8 with TRBJ1-2; D is undetermined. The CDR3 length is 13 residues. The germline gives CDR1 SGHTS, CDR2 YDEGEE. Trimming stripped 1 base from V and 11 bases from J, with 15 bases between.

The chain recombines TRBV30 with TRBJ1-5, with 7 bases fitting TRBD1. The ends lost 4 bases at V and 2 bases at J; junction bases unmatched: 5. Germline values: CDR1 GTSNPN, CDR2 SVGIG (reference sequence). The CDR3 length is 14 residues. This chain's CDR3 is CAWTGTARNQPQHF. The CDR3 bases are TGTGCCTGGACGGGGACAGCGCGCAATCAGCCCCAGCATTTT. Full variable domain (remainder filled in from reference TRBV30 and TRBJ1-5): SQTIHQWPATLVQPVGSPLSLECTVEGTSNPNLYWYRQAAGRGLQLLFYSVGIGQISSEVPQNLSASRPQDRQFILSSKKLLLSDSGFYLCAWTGTARNQPQHFGDGTRLSIL.

CDR3 DNA sequence: TGTGCCAGCAGCAAGCAGGGTACCGGGGAGCTGTTTTTT. Amino acids: CASSKQGTGELFF. V and J are TRBV7-7 and TRBJ2-2; D perhaps matches TRBD1 (5 bases). This CDR3 has 13 residues. Germline CDR1 is SSHAT and CDR2 is FNYEAQ (reference sequence). Deletions cut 5 bases from V and 5 bases from J, with 9 bases between. The entire variable domain, with the rest obtained from reference TRBV7-7 and TRBJ2-2, is as follows: GAGVSQSPRYKVTKRGQDVTLRCDPISSHATLYWYQQALGQGPEFLTYFNYEAQPDKSGLPSDRFSAERPEGSISTLTIQRTEQRDSAMYRCASSKQGTGELFFGEGSRLTVL.

The chain has TRBV6-5 and TRBJ2-5; 10 nucleotides match TRBD1. The end of the DNA is better explained by TRBJ2-7, so the J call may be wrong. Germline CDR1 MNHEY, CDR2 SVGAGI. The CDR3 has 15 residues. CDR3 in DNA: TGTGCCAGCAGATTGAGGGACAGGGGACTTTACGAGCAGTACTTC. Its protein is CASRLRDRGLYEQYF.

The chain couples TRBV10-1 to TRBJ2-1; D is unclear. V dropped 2 bases and J dropped 7 bases, with 6 bases sitting between them. From germline, CDR1 is WNHNN and CDR2 SYGVQD (reference sequence). The CDR3 is 12 residues long. Here the CDR3 reads CASSESRNEQFF. Here the CDR3 DNA reads TGCGCCAGCAGTGAGAGCAGGAATGAGCAGTTCTTC.

V gene TRBV6-1 combines with J gene TRBJ2-5, with a weak D call TRBD1 (6 bases). Germline CDR1 MNHNS, CDR2 SASEGT. CDR3 length: 15 amino acids. The V end lost 6 bases, the J end lost 7 bases, and 21 bases lay between the germline ends. This chain's CDR3 is CASSQQNQGSGTQYF. The CDR3 DNA reads TGTGCCAGCAGCCAACAGAACCAGGGGTCCGGGACCCAGTACTTC.

The chain combines TRBV29-1 with TRBJ2-6, with unresolved D. The CDR3 has 12 amino acids. Germline V gene sequence: CDR1 SQVTM, CDR2 ANQGSEA. V was pared by 3 bases and J by 4 bases, with 4 bases between. In nucleotides, the CDR3 is TGCAGCGTTGACTCCGGGGCCAACGTCCTGACTTTC. Its translation is CSVDSGANVLTF.

The rearrangement links TRBV27 to TRBJ2-7; 9 bases are a match to TRBD1. CDR1 and CDR2 (germline): MNHEY, SMNVEV (reference sequence). J lost 7 bases, V lost 5 bases, and 12 bases had no gene match. The CDR3 has 15 amino acids. The CDR3 DNA follows: TGTGCCAGCAGTGTACCGGGACAGGGAAGTGGTGAGCAGTACTTC. This encodes CASSVPGQGSGEQYF.

The rearrangement uses TRBV29-1 and TRBJ1-2, with 8 bases identical to TRBD1. Germline-derived CDR1 and CDR2 are SQVTM and ANQGSEA. The CDR3 has 17 amino acids. After removal of 6 bases from V and 8 bases from J, the junction contained 23 bases not matched to a gene. The CDR3 DNA reads TGCAGCGTCCGCAACCGTCCCGAGACAGGGGCGATGTCCGGCTACACCTTC. It translates to CSVRNRPETGAMSGYTF. The whole variable domain, remainder taken from reference TRBV29-1 and TRBJ1-2, is SAVISQKPSRDICQRGTSLTIQCQVDSQVTMMFWYRQQPGQSLTLIATANQGSEATYESGFVIDKFPISRPNLTFSTLTVSNMSPEDSSIYLCSVRNRPETGAMSGYTFGSGTRLTVV.

This clone was seen a handful of times. The J gene is TRBJ2-5, the V gene TRBV27; 7 bases align to TRBD2. Germline assignment: CDR1 MNHEY and CDR2 SMNVEV (reference sequence). The CDR3 totals 15 residues. With V trimmed by 5 bases and J by 5 bases, 11 bases remained unmatched. The CDR3 spells CASSRSGGVRETQYF. The CDR3 nucleotides read TGTGCCAGCAGTAGATCGGGAGGCGTCAGGGAGACCCAGTACTTC.

The genes are TRBV11-2 and TRBJ1-3, with D perhaps TRBD1 (5 bases). The CDR3 has 15 residues. CDR1 and CDR2 from the germline V gene are SGHAT and FQNNGV. Trimming stripped 3 bases from V and 0 bases from J, with 9 bases between. The CDR3 loop reads CASSFWGDSGNTIYF. CDR3 nucleotide sequence: TGTGCCAGCAGCTTCTGGGGGGACTCTGGAAACACCATATATTTT. The variable domain in full, completed from reference TRBV11-2 and TRBJ1-3, reads EAGVAQSPRYKIIEKRQSVAFWCNPISGHATLYWYQQILGQGPKLLIQFQNNGVVDDSQLPKDRFSAERLKGVDSTLKIQPAKLEDSAVYLCASSFWGDSGNTIYFGEGSWLTVV.

This clone was observed a single time. This sequence joins TRBV6-1 and TRBJ2-3; D not resolved. The CDR3 is 12 amino acids. V lost 6 bases to trimming and J lost 2 bases, with 6 bases between them. Germline CDR1 and CDR2: MNHNS and SASEGT. In nucleotides, the CDR3 is TGTGCCAGCAGCCTTAACACAGATACGCAGTATTTT. Translation: CASSLNTDTQYF.

The chain recombines TRBV9 with TRBJ1-5; D gene ambiguous. The germline CDR1 and CDR2 sequences are SGDLS and YYNGEE. The V gene lost 0 bases and the J gene lost 7 bases, with 11 bases spanning the gap. The CDR3 extends over 14 amino acids. CDR3 in amino acids: CASSVGASRQPQHF. In nucleotides, the CDR3 is TGTGCCAGCAGCGTAGGGGCCTCGAGACAGCCCCAGCATTTT.

The V and J genes are TRBV4-3 and TRBJ1-1, with a tentative D call TRBD1 (6 bases). The CDR3 is made up of 15 amino acids. V lost 4 bases, J lost 4 bases, and 16 bases lay in between. Germline V gene sequence: CDR1 LGHNA, CDR2 YSLEER. CDR3: CASSLLVTGSTEAFF. DNA for the CDR3: TGCGCCAGCAGCCTACTAGTCACAGGGTCCACTGAAGCTTTCTTT.